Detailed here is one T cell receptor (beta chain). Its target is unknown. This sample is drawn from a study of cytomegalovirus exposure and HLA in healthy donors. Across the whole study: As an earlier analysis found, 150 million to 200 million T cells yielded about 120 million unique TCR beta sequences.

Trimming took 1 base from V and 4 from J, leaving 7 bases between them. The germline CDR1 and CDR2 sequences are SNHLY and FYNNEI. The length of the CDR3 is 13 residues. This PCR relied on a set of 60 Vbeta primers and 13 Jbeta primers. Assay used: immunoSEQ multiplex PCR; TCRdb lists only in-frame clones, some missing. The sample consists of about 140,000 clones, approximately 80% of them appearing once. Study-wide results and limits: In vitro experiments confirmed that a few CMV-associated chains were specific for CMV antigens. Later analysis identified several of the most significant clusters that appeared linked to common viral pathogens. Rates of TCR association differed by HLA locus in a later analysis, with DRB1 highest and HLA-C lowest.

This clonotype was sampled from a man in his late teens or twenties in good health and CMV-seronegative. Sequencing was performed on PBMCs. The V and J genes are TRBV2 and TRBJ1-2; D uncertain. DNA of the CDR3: TGTGCCAGCAGTGAAGGTGCGTCCTATGGCTACACCTTC. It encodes CASSEGASYGYTF.